The 30 T cell receptor beta chains below come from one sample, sequenced in a study of PD-L1 blockade in urothelial cancer. The repertoire was sequenced with immunoSEQ multiplex PCR; TCRdb's copy has only in-frame clones and lacks some. The sample lists some 53,000 clones; roughly 77% were seen once. This sample comprised PBMCs, obtained around atezolizumab (anti-PD-L1) treatment. These receptor sequences come from a man between 65 and 85 years old with urothelial cancer.

This chain joins TRBV6-6 and TRBJ2-7, with D perhaps TRBD1 (5 bases). V lost 0 bases to trimming and J lost 1 base, with 13 bases between them. There are 16 residues in the CDR3. CDR1 and CDR2 from the germline V gene are MNHNY and SVGAGI (reference sequence). The CDR3 loop is CASSYSTASSSYEQYF. The CDR3 DNA is TGTGCCAGCAGTTACTCGACAGCATCATCATCCTACGAGCAGTACTTC.

This clone occurred once. The rearrangement joins TRBV30 to TRBJ2-6, with D maybe TRBD1 (5 bases). CDR1 GTSNPN and CDR2 SVGIG come from the germline V gene (reference sequence). There are 16 residues in the CDR3. With 3 bases removed from V and 4 bases from J, the gap between germline ends came to 16 bases. The CDR3 DNA reads as TGTGCCTGGAGCCAGATACAGGATTGGGGGGCCAACGTCCTGACTTTC. Amino acids: CAWSQIQDWGANVLTF.

J is TRBJ1-3 and V is TRBV6-6; TRBD1 agrees at 7 bases. Unmatched junction bases numbered 4, after V lost 6 bases and J lost 2 bases. CDR1 is MNHNY, CDR2 SVGAGI, per germline (reference sequence). This CDR3 comprises 14 residues. The CDR3 nucleotides read TGTGCCAGCAGCTCCGGACAGGCTGGAAACACCATATATTTT. Protein: CASSSGQAGNTIYF.

This rearrangement joins TRBV19 to TRBJ2-7; the match to TRBD1 covers 9 bases. This CDR3 spans 17 amino acids. V was clipped by 6 bases and J by 3 bases; unmatched bases: 15. Germline CDR1 LNHDA, CDR2 SQIVND (reference sequence). The CDR3 DNA reads TGTGCCAGTAGAACAAATCACCCGGGACAGGGAGGCTACGAGCAGTACTTC. It codes for CASRTNHPGQGGYEQYF.

This chain uses TRBV7-9 with TRBJ1-1; 7 positions agree with TRBD1. With 7 bases clipped from V and 4 bases from J, the junction kept 3 bases outside the gene matches. The CDR3 is 12 amino acids. Germline lookup yields CDR1 SEHNR and CDR2 FQNEAQ (reference sequence). The CDR3 region is CASKPGGTEAFF. The CDR3 region has the DNA TGTGCCAGCAAGCCAGGGGGCACTGAAGCTTTCTTT.

V and J are TRBV9 and TRBJ1-3; TRBD1 aligns across 8 bases. After removal of 3 bases from V and 3 bases from J, the junction contained 2 bases not matched to a gene. CDR1 SGDLS and CDR2 YYNGEE come from the germline V gene. This CDR3 is built from 14 residues. This chain's CDR3 is CASSAGGDGNTIYF. CDR3 nucleotide sequence: TGTGCCAGCAGCGCAGGGGGCGATGGAAACACCATATATTTT.

The rearrangement joins TRBV14 to TRBJ2-7; 11 bases line up with TRBD2. Germline CDR1 is SGHDN and CDR2 is FVKESK. The V segment lost 4 bases and the J segment 2 bases; nucleotides outside the gene matches: 10. The CDR3 contains 17 residues. CDR3: CASSLRKLAGVPYEQYF. CDR3 nucleotide sequence: TGTGCCAGCAGCCTTCGAAAACTAGCGGGAGTGCCCTACGAGCAGTACTTC.

The rearrangement links TRBV7-2 to TRBJ2-2, with TRBD2 identical over 11 bases. The germline V gene has CDR1 SGHTA and CDR2 FQGNSA. V lost 3 bases and J lost 3; bases outside the gene matches: 3. This CDR3 has 16 residues. The CDR3: CASSFRTSGYTGELFF. In nucleotides, the CDR3 is TGTGCCAGCAGCTTCCGGACTAGCGGGTACACCGGGGAGCTGTTTTTT.

J is TRBJ1-2 and V is TRBV18; 10 nucleotides agree with TRBD1. Trimming cost V 6 bases and J 3 bases; bases outside gene matches: 7. This CDR3 is built from 15 residues. Germline V gives CDR1 KGHSH, CDR2 LQKENI. The CDR3 sequence: CASSQDRGSDYGYTF. CDR3 nucleotide sequence: TGTGCCAGCTCTCAGGACAGGGGGAGCGACTATGGCTACACCTTC.

The genes are TRBV7-8 and TRBJ2-5; 14 bases match TRBD2. The CDR3 is made up of 16 amino acids. V dropped 4 bases and J dropped 4; count of bases not matched to a gene: 5. Germline loops: CDR1 SGHVS, CDR2 FQNEAQ. CDR3 DNA sequence: TGTGCCAGCAGCTCTCGACTAGCGGGGGGGGTAGAGACCCAGTACTTC. Translating gives CASSSRLAGGVETQYF.

This rearrangement joins TRBV7-3 to TRBJ2-3; D remains unclear. CDR1 SGHTA and CDR2 FQGTGA come from the germline V gene. The V and J ends lost 0 bases and 5 bases respectively, with 9 bases between them. The CDR3 covers 14 residues. CDR3 protein: CASSLTGGGDTQYF. For the CDR3, the DNA is TGTGCCAGCAGCTTAACGGGTGGCGGAGATACGCAGTATTTT.

This chain connects TRBV28 to TRBJ2-2, with unresolved D. The germline gives CDR1 MDHEN, CDR2 SYDVKM. The CDR3 length is 14 residues. V was pared by 8 bases and J by 6 bases, with 16 bases between. CDR3 in amino acids: CASYHWQVPGELFF. The DNA of the CDR3 is TGTGCCAGCTATCATTGGCAGGTCCCCGGGGAGCTGTTTTTT.

In DNA, the CDR3 is TGTGCCAGCAGCGCACGAGCGGGGGGGCCCGGAGATACGCAGTATTTT. Its protein product is CASSARAGGPGDTQYF. This rearrangement joins TRBV9 to TRBJ2-3; 10 bases align to TRBD2. V trimming: 3 bases; J trimming: 5 bases; junction bases outside the gene matches: 9. The CDR3 is 16 amino acids. In germline, CDR1 is SGDLS, CDR2 YYNGEE.

The V gene is TRBV7-9, the J gene TRBJ2-3; 7 bases agree with TRBD2. Germline assignment: CDR1 SEHNR and CDR2 FQNEAQ (reference sequence). CDR3 size: 15 residues. V dropped 3 bases and J dropped 0; count of bases not matched to a gene: 3. CDR3 nucleotides: TGTGCCAGCAGCTTCAGAGCGGGAAGCACAGATACGCAGTATTTT. The encoded protein is CASSFRAGSTDTQYF.

The V call is TRBV7-3, the J call TRBJ2-3; a possible D gene is TRBD2 (6 bases). The germline CDR1 and CDR2 sequences are SGHTA and FQGTGA. With 5 bases removed from V and 5 bases from J, the gap between germline ends came to 17 bases. The CDR3 runs to 15 residues. CDR3: CASSPQGLWGDTQYF. CDR3 sequence (DNA): TGTGCCAGCAGCCCCCAGGGACTGTGGGGAGATACGCAGTATTTT.

V and J are TRBV5-1 and TRBJ2-2; TRBD2 agrees at 13 bases. This CDR3 is 16 amino acids long. CDR1 is SGHRS, CDR2 YFSETQ, per germline. V dropped 4 bases and J dropped 3; count of bases not matched to a gene: 3. The CDR3 protein is CASSQGLAGYTGELFF. Here the CDR3 DNA reads TGCGCCAGCAGCCAGGGACTAGCGGGATACACCGGGGAGCTGTTTTTT.

In its sample, this clone was seen a few times. The chain employs TRBV5-1 and TRBJ2-5; no reliable D call. CDR1 is SGHRS, CDR2 YFSETQ, per germline. The CDR3 has 14 residues. Trimming pared 1 base from V and 0 bases from J, leaving 7 bases between. This chain's CDR3 is CASSLTPDQETQYF. In DNA, the CDR3 is TGCGCCAGCAGCTTGACGCCAGACCAAGAGACCCAGTACTTC.

This chain links TRBV5-5 with TRBJ1-5, with D perhaps matching TRBD1 (5 bases). V was clipped by 4 bases and J by 5 bases, with 22 bases between them. The CDR3 covers 17 residues. Germline-derived CDR1 and CDR2 are SGHKS and YYEKEE (reference sequence). CDR3 protein: CASSRWGRGGGDQPQHF. In DNA, the CDR3 is TGTGCCAGCAGCCGTTGGGGGAGGGGAGGCGGCGATCAGCCCCAGCATTTT. The full variable domain, rest sourced from reference TRBV5-5 and TRBJ1-5, is DAGVTQSPTHLIKTRGQQVTLRCSPISGHKSVSWYQQVLGQGPQFIFQYYEKEERGRGNFPDRFSARQFPNYSSELNVNALLLGDSALYLCASSRWGRGGGDQPQHFGDGTRLSIL.

The chain is built from TRBV6-1 and TRBJ1-5, with 8 nucleotides matching TRBD1. V was clipped by 8 bases and J by 6 bases; unmatched bases: 12. CDR3 length equals 15 residues. Germline assignment: CDR1 MNHNS and CDR2 SASEGT. CDR3 sequence: CASGAAGQGSQPQHF. The CDR3 DNA sequence: TGTGCCAGCGGAGCGGCAGGACAGGGAAGTCAGCCCCAGCATTTT.

With regard to this clone: Its ends do not fully match the called genes, so a read error is possible. The rearrangement uses TRBV28 and TRBJ1-5; D not resolved. CDR1 and CDR2 (germline): MDHEN, SYDVKM. The CDR3 sequence is 13 residues long. CDR3 in DNA: TGTGCCAGCAGTTGGGGTAGCGATCAGCCCCAGCATTTT. Encoded protein: CASSWGSDQPQHF.

The CDR3 here is CAISEWEGGNYEQYF. The CDR3, as DNA: TGTGCCATCAGTGAGTGGGAGGGAGGGAACTACGAGCAGTACTTC. This chain connects TRBV10-3 to TRBJ2-7; 7 nucleotides match TRBD2. Unmatched junction bases numbered 6, after V lost 1 base and J lost 3 bases. Germline V gene lookup returns CDR1 ENHRY and CDR2 SYGVKD. The CDR3 runs 15 residues.

The genes are TRBV7-9 and TRBJ2-2, with TRBD1 matching 7 bases. CDR1 is SEHNR, CDR2 FQNEAQ, per germline (reference sequence). Trimming cost V 5 bases and J 6 bases; bases outside gene matches: 12. The CDR3 has 16 residues. The CDR3 DNA is TGTGCCAGCAGCAGCTACAGGGGAGCAGGCTCCGGGGAGCTGTTTTTT. This codes for CASSSYRGAGSGELFF.

The chain carries TRBV20-1 and TRBJ2-3; the D gene is possibly TRBD2 (5 bases). CDR1 and CDR2 from the germline V gene are DFQATT and SNEGSKA (reference sequence). The ends were cut back, 3 bases at V and 8 bases at J, with 9 bases in the middle. CDR3 size: 11 residues. The CDR3 protein is CSASGEGTQYF. CDR3 bases: TGCAGTGCTAGCGGGGAAGGTACGCAGTATTTT.

The chain combines TRBV7-3 with TRBJ2-1, with 16 bases aligning to TRBD2. Germline V lookup: CDR1 SGHTA, CDR2 FQGTGA. J gave up 9 bases and V 5 bases, and 4 bases lay outside the gene matches. The CDR3 length is 15 residues. CDR3 sequence reads: CASSPGTSGRVEQFF. In DNA, the CDR3 is TGTGCCAGCAGCCCGGGGACTAGCGGGAGGGTTGAGCAGTTCTTC.

The chain uses TRBV10-3 and TRBJ1-2, with D maybe TRBD1 (5 bases). The CDR3 totals 13 residues. V lost 2 bases to trimming and J lost 4 bases, with 8 bases between them. Germline CDR1 reads ENHRY; CDR2 reads SYGVKD. The CDR3 DNA reads as TGTGCCATCAGTGAGACAGGAGTCTATGGCTACACCTTC. This translates into CAISETGVYGYTF.

The V and J genes are TRBV6-5 and TRBJ1-3; D not certain. Germline V gives CDR1 MNHEY, CDR2 SVGAGI. This CDR3 is 13 amino acids long. V dropped 7 bases and J dropped 5 bases, with 12 bases sitting between them. The CDR3 region has the DNA TGTGCCAGCATGAAGCCAGACAGAAACACCATATATTTT. This sequence encodes CASMKPDRNTIYF.

V and J are TRBV28 and TRBJ1-5, with D maybe TRBD1 (5 bases). The CDR3 has 15 residues. Germline CDR1 MDHEN, CDR2 SYDVKM. The ends were cut back, 6 bases at V and 3 bases at J, with 15 bases in the middle. CDR3 bases: TGTGCCAGCAGACTCTTAGGGGATTACAATCAGCCCCAGCATTTT. This codes for CASRLLGDYNQPQHF.

V and J are TRBV11-1 and TRBJ2-3, with 11 bases identical to TRBD2. The CDR3 consists of 15 residues. The V gene end was trimmed by 6 bases and the J gene end by 1 base; junction bases not matched to a gene: 3. Germline V lookup: CDR1 SGHAT, CDR2 FQDESV (reference sequence). The DNA of the CDR3 is TGTGCCAGCAGGGGGACTAGCGGTGGCACAGATACGCAGTATTTT. Translating gives CASRGTSGGTDTQYF.

This clone was seen once. The V call is TRBV15, the J call TRBJ2-3; D not resolved. The CDR3 has 12 amino acids. The V end lost 0 bases, the J end lost 7 bases, and 5 bases lay between the germline ends. The V gene's germline CDR1 is LNHNV and CDR2 YYDKDF (reference sequence). Here the CDR3 DNA reads TGTGCCACCAGCAGAGATAAATATACGCAGTATTTT. Translation: CATSRDKYTQYF.

The gene calls are TRBV9 and TRBJ2-5, with 8 bases lining up with TRBD2. With 3 bases clipped from V and 5 bases from J, the junction kept 3 bases outside the gene matches. CDR1 and CDR2 from the germline V gene are SGDLS and YYNGEE. This CDR3 comprises 13 residues. The CDR3 bases are TGTGCCAGCAGCGCCCGACTAGCGGAGACCCAGTACTTC. Translated, it gives CASSARLAETQYF.